The next 24 T cell receptor beta chains were all read from a single sample in a study of shared clonotypes between healthy human individuals. Only in-frame clones appear in the TCRdb table, and some are missing; sequencing was by immunoSEQ multiplex PCR. Of millions of clones in the sample, about 92% were seen once. Source material: naive CD4+ T cells sorted from blood. Subset described: CD45RA+ positively selected. Receptors were obtained from a young man in good health.

This chain joins TRBV11-3 and TRBJ2-1; D possibly corresponds to TRBD1 (7 bases). Germline-derived CDR1 and CDR2 are SGHNT and YENEEA. V gave up 3 bases and J gave up 8 bases, with 17 bases separating them. This CDR3 is 15 amino acids long. CDR3 DNA: TGTGCCAGCAGCTTCCGACTAGGGGGCTATGATGAGCAGTTCTTC. Protein: CASSFRLGGYDEQFF.

J is TRBJ2-7 and V is TRBV5-1; D is perhaps TRBD1 (5 bases). The CDR3 totals 15 residues. Germline V gene data show CDR1 as SGHRS and CDR2 as YFSETQ. Between the trimmed V and J ends, which lost 2 bases and 0 bases, there was a span of 12 bases. For the CDR3, the DNA is TGCGCCAGCAGCTTATCGGACGGACACTCCTACGAGCAGTACTTC. Protein sequence: CASSLSDGHSYEQYF.

The genes are TRBV6-5 and TRBJ1-4; 10 nucleotides line up with TRBD1. V shed 5 bases, J shed 8 bases, and the junction held 8 bases outside the gene matches. The CDR3 length is 15 residues. Germline lookup yields CDR1 MNHEY and CDR2 SVGAGI. The CDR3 loop is CASSARDRGGEKLFF. In DNA, the CDR3 is TGTGCCAGCAGTGCCCGGGACAGGGGAGGGGAAAAACTGTTTTTT.

This sequence joins TRBV9 and TRBJ1-1; D is perhaps TRBD1 (6 bases). From germline, CDR1 is SGDLS and CDR2 YYNGEE. Trimming removed 0 bases at V and 2 bases at J, with 11 bases between. The CDR3 runs 15 residues. The DNA for the CDR3 is TGTGCCAGCAGCGTAGTAGGGGGATCCAACACTGAAGCTTTCTTT. This gives the protein CASSVVGGSNTEAFF. Combining the CDR3 with reference TRBV9 and TRBJ1-1 gives the whole variable domain DSGVTQTPKHLITATGQRVTLRCSPRSGDLSVYWYQQSLDQGLQFLIQYYNGEERAKGNILERFSAQQFPDLHSELNLSSLELGDSALYFCASSVVGGSNTEAFFGQGTRLTVV.

The chain links TRBV21-1 to TRBJ2-7; TRBD2, the D gene given by the table, was not confirmed from the DNA. TRBV21-1 is a known pseudogene. The CDR3 totals 16 residues. CDR3 region: CASSKEAAGENPGQYF. CDR3 coding DNA: TGTGCCAGCAGCAAAGAAGCAGCGGGGGAAAACCCGGGGCAGTACTTC.

This chain links TRBV6-5 with TRBJ2-7; maybe TRBD1 (6 bases). This CDR3 has 15 residues. Looked up from germline, CDR1 is MNHEY and CDR2 is SVGAGI. Deletions cut 2 bases from V and 5 bases from J, with 16 bases between. CDR3 bases: TGTGCCAGCAGTTACGGCGGCGGACAGCTAAACGAGCAGTACTTC. Translation gives CASSYGGGQLNEQYF.

The chain couples TRBV5-4 to TRBJ1-2; unclear D gene. The CDR3 runs to 11 residues. V was shortened by 0 bases and J by 13 bases, with 10 bases between the two germline ends. CDR1 SGHNT and CDR2 YYREEE come from the germline V gene (reference sequence). CDR3 sequence reads: CASSLGGPVTF. DNA for the CDR3: TGTGCCAGCAGCTTGGGCGGTCCAGTCACCTTC.

The chain employs TRBV10-3 and TRBJ1-1; 7 nucleotides match TRBD1. Germline CDR1 and CDR2: ENHRY and SYGVKD. J gave up 0 bases and V 10 bases, and 8 bases lay outside the gene matches. The CDR3 contains 14 residues. The DNA of the CDR3 is TGTGCCACTCGGGACAGCTCCCTGAACACTGAAGCTTTCTTT. This sequence encodes CATRDSSLNTEAFF.

This rearrangement joins TRBV29-1 to TRBJ2-7, with 7 bases matching TRBD1. This CDR3 has 13 amino acids. The trim removed 6 bases at V and 5 bases at J, leaving 10 bases unmatched. Germline CDR1 SQVTM, CDR2 ANQGSEA. The CDR3 DNA is TGCAGCGTGTTGAGGACAGGTGCCGACGAGCAGTACTTC. Its translation: CSVLRTGADEQYF.

On this clone itself: This CDR3 is also generated by other DNA sequences in the sample. The chain carries TRBV25-1 and TRBJ2-3; TRBD2 matches at 7 bases. This CDR3 has 16 residues. The V and J ends lost 1 base and 3 bases, in that order; junction bases with no gene match: 7. Germline V gives CDR1 MGHDK, CDR2 SYGVNS. CDR3 sequence (DNA): TGTGCCAGCAGTGAATGGGGGGGAGGGAGTACAGATACGCAGTATTTT. This translates into CASSEWGGGSTDTQYF.

The genes are TRBV9 and TRBJ2-5, with D perhaps matching TRBD2 (6 bases). Germline V gene data show CDR1 as SGDLS and CDR2 as YYNGEE. This CDR3 contains 14 residues. Trimming removed 0 bases from V and 7 bases from J, with 13 bases in between. CDR3 region: CASSVEYGRGTQYF. CDR3 sequence (DNA): TGTGCCAGCAGCGTAGAATACGGGAGAGGGACCCAGTACTTC. Filled out from reference TRBV9 and TRBJ2-5, the complete variable domain reads DSGVTQTPKHLITATGQRVTLRCSPRSGDLSVYWYQQSLDQGLQFLIQYYNGEERAKGNILERFSAQQFPDLHSELNLSSLELGDSALYFCASSVEYGRGTQYFGPGTRLLVL.

This rearrangement joins TRBV11-3 to TRBJ2-2; TRBD1 aligns across 9 bases. V shed 5 bases, J shed 2 bases, and the junction held 3 bases outside the gene matches. This CDR3 is 15 amino acids long. Germline CDR1 SGHNT, CDR2 YENEEA. The CDR3 is CASSRQGGNTGELFF. CDR3 DNA sequence: TGTGCCAGCAGCCGACAGGGGGGAAACACCGGGGAGCTGTTTTTT.

The rearrangement uses TRBV6-1 and TRBJ2-5, with 11 bases that match TRBD1. The CDR3 loop spans 14 amino acids. V was pared by 7 bases and J by 5 bases, with 6 bases of the junction left unmatched. CDR1 and CDR2 from the germline V gene are MNHNS and SASEGT. The CDR3 loop reads CASTGQGAGETQYF. The CDR3 DNA reads TGTGCCAGCACCGGACAGGGGGCGGGGGAGACCCAGTACTTC.

The gene calls are TRBV9 and TRBJ2-1; TRBD2 matches at 10 bases. J lost 8 bases, V lost 1 base, and 6 bases had no gene match. The CDR3 loop spans 15 amino acids. Per germline, CDR1 SGDLS and CDR2 YYNGEE. The chain's CDR3 is CASSVRNSGGYEQFF. In DNA, the CDR3 is TGTGCCAGCAGCGTAAGGAATAGCGGGGGGTATGAGCAGTTCTTC.

Notes on this clone: The sample carries other DNA sequences with the same CDR3. The rearrangement links TRBV30 to TRBJ2-5; D is unresolved. CDR1 and CDR2 from the germline V gene are GTSNPN and SVGIG (reference sequence). This CDR3 spans 12 amino acids. Trimming took off 3 bases at V and 4 bases at J, with 9 bases between the two ends. CDR3 nucleotide sequence: TGTGCCTGGAGCAGCTCGGGAGAGACCCAGTACTTC. Its translation: CAWSSSGETQYF.

The V gene is TRBV14, the J gene TRBJ2-7; 8 bases are a match to TRBD2. V lost 1 base, J lost 0 bases, and 14 bases stayed unmatched. The CDR3 is 19 residues long. In germline, CDR1 is SGHDN, CDR2 FVKESK. Here the CDR3 reads CASSQGGGLTSGSSYEQYF. CDR3 DNA sequence: TGTGCCAGCAGCCAAGGAGGGGGACTTACTAGCGGTAGCTCCTACGAGCAGTACTTC. Together with reference TRBV14 and TRBJ2-7, the CDR3 gives the full variable domain: EAGVTQFPSHSVIEKGQTVTLRCDPISGHDNLYWYRRVMGKEIKFLLHFVKESKQDESGMPNNRFLAERTGGTYSTLKVQPAELEDSGVYFCASSQGGGLTSGSSYEQYFGPGTRLTVT.

The V and J genes are TRBV7-6 and TRBJ2-2, with 9 nucleotides matching TRBD2. The V gene end was trimmed by 5 bases and the J gene end by 5 bases; junction bases not matched to a gene: 6. Germline assignment: CDR1 SGHVS and CDR2 FNYEAQ. CDR3 size: 15 residues. This CDR3 is CASSRSLAGTGELFF. The CDR3 bases are TGTGCCAGCAGCCGGAGCCTAGCGGGGACCGGGGAGCTGTTTTTT.

As for this clone: Other DNA variants within this sample encode the same CDR3. The chain employs TRBV29-1 and TRBJ1-1; no clear D. The germline CDR1 and CDR2 sequences are SQVTM and ANQGSEA. Trimming left V 5 bases short and J 2 bases short, with 3 bases between. This CDR3 is 10 amino acids long. The CDR3 region has the DNA TGCAGCGTTAAAAACACTGAAGCTTTCTTT. Translated: CSVKNTEAFF.

The chain uses TRBV4-1 and TRBJ2-1, with 9 bases matching TRBD2. CDR1 and CDR2 from the germline V gene are MGHRA and YSYEKL. The CDR3 runs to 19 residues. J was trimmed by 0 bases and V by 0 bases; bases with no gene match: 9. The CDR3 here is CASSQESGLAGISYNEQFF. In nucleotides, the CDR3 is TGCGCCAGCAGCCAAGAAAGTGGGCTAGCGGGGATCTCCTACAATGAGCAGTTCTTC.

The chain links TRBV9 to TRBJ2-3, with TRBD1 matching over 8 bases. The junction had 2 bases not matched to a gene; V was cut back by 0 bases and J by 5 bases. The CDR3 length is 14 residues. Looked up from germline, CDR1 is SGDLS and CDR2 is YYNGEE. In DNA form, the CDR3 reads TGTGCCAGCAGCGTAGGCAGGGGGCAAGATACGCAGTATTTT. Translated: CASSVGRGQDTQYF.

The gene calls are TRBV2 and TRBJ1-5; perhaps TRBD1 as D (6 bases). Trimming took off 8 bases at V and 1 base at J, with 12 bases between the two ends. The V gene's germline CDR1 is SNHLY and CDR2 FYNNEI. CDR3 length: 14 residues. The CDR3 region is CASDDRLSNQPQHF. DNA for the CDR3: TGTGCCAGCGATGACAGGCTCAGCAATCAGCCCCAGCATTTT.

J is TRBJ2-7 and V is TRBV4-1; 9 nucleotides match TRBD2. The CDR3 covers 15 residues. Germline assignment: CDR1 MGHRA and CDR2 YSYEKL. V lost 0 bases to trimming and J lost 2 bases; unmatched junction nucleotides: 2. The CDR3 sequence: CASSQERTSAYEQYF. DNA for the CDR3: TGCGCCAGCAGCCAAGAAAGGACTAGCGCCTACGAGCAGTACTTC.

This chain joins TRBV15 and TRBJ2-1; D call uncertain. With 6 bases removed from V and 8 bases from J, the gap between germline ends came to 11 bases. The germline CDR1 and CDR2 sequences are LNHNV and YYDKDF (reference sequence). This CDR3 has 12 residues. The CDR3 nucleotides are TGTGCCACCAGAAGGGAAACCGATGAGCAGTTCTTC. It encodes CATRRETDEQFF.

For this clone: This sample includes further DNA sequences coding for the same CDR3. The rearrangement links TRBV15 to TRBJ2-6; 10 bases line up with TRBD2. Germline V gives CDR1 LNHNV, CDR2 YYDKDF (reference sequence). CDR3 length equals 16 residues. V shed 4 bases and J 2 bases; nucleotides not matched to a gene: 2. This CDR3 reads CATSTLAGAGANVLTF. The CDR3 region has the DNA TGTGCCACCAGCACGCTAGCGGGAGCTGGGGCCAACGTCCTGACTTTC.